The TCR beta chain described here comes from a study of shared clonotypes between healthy human individuals. For the study at large: For every donor, three CD4 naive, three CD4 memory, two CD8 naive and one CD8 memory plates were used.

V lost 6 bases to trimming and J lost 3 bases, with 17 bases between them. This CDR3 comprises 15 residues. Germline V gene lookup returns CDR1 MNHEY and CDR2 SVGAGI. Donors comprised healthy HIV-negative adults lacking recent acute infections or vaccinations. The CD4+ fraction was divided into a CD45RA+ naive subset and a CD45RA-negative memory subset. With regard to this clone: The antigen is unknown.

Sequencing used immunoSEQ multiplex PCR; TCRdb keeps in-frame clones, though not all of them. The sample lists 2 million to 2.5 million clones; 85% to 95% were seen once. General study findings and limits: Approximately 4.6% of naive CD4 clonotypes were common to several donors.

Sequencing input: naive CD4+ T cells from PBMCs. Subset here: CD45RA+ positively selected. The chain is built from TRBV6-5 and TRBJ2-5; no definite D call. This receptor was identified in a man aged 18-30 years in good health. Some clones in this sample may be carry-over from other donors' samples. The CDR3 spells CASSSRRDLKETQYF. In nucleotides, the CDR3 is TGTGCCAGCAGCTCCCGACGAGATCTGAAAGAGACCCAGTACTTC.